This T cell receptor beta chain was retrieved from a study of blood T cell repertoires in COVID-19. At the level of the study: Some COVID-19 samples were acute and others convalescent; all came from the United States, Italy and Spain. PBMCs, B-cell-depleted T cells, or T cells provided the cDNA or gDNA that made up the material.

The CDR3 is 14 amino acids. The germline V and J ends were trimmed by 3 bases and 3 bases, with 11 bases remaining between them. Germline V lookup: CDR1 LNHDA, CDR2 SQIVND (reference sequence). Original processing methods: Nucleated cell counts were estimated from reference gene primer amplification. Produced via immunoSEQ multiplex PCR; TCRdb's table is partial and in-frame only. V, J and clone size reflect that table, while D and trimming were determined from the DNA. The sample contains 100,000 or so clones, more than 80% of which appear only once. The receptor was isolated from a woman between 65 and 79 years old with acute or convalescent COVID-19. Specimen: peripheral blood. The chain joins TRBV19 to TRBJ1-1; the D is unclear. The CDR3 DNA follows: TGTGCCAGTAGTATGGGAGGAGGGTACACTGAAGCTTTCTTT. This gives the protein CASSMGGGYTEAFF.